Listed below are T cell receptor beta chains from one sample, sequenced in a study of graft-versus-host responses after intestinal transplantation. Only in-frame clones appear in the TCRdb table, and some are missing; sequencing was by immunoSEQ multiplex PCR. The sample includes roughly 14,000 clones, 25% to 35% of them seen just once. The specimen comprised alloreactive CD4+ T cells from a mixed lymphocyte reaction culture, sampled before intestinal transplant. The receptor set was obtained from a human patient who received an intestinal transplant. Each CDR3 is given with its conserved first and last residue. The order of the fields is V gene, CDR3 length, J gene, D gene, CDR3 protein. The D gene is left open where the match is weak.

V: TRBV27
length: 11
J: TRBJ2-1
D: -
CDR3: CASSQRNEQFF

V: TRBV28
length: 16
J: TRBJ1-3
D: -
CDR3: CASSLSAAGGGNTIYF

V: TRBV5-4
length: 16
J: TRBJ2-6
D: -
CDR3: CASSFDGLSGANVLTF

V: TRBV5-1
length: 16
J: TRBJ2-7
D: -
CDR3: CASSLGGGRSSYEQYF

V: TRBV27
length: 15
J: TRBJ1-5
D: -
CDR3: CASSFQAGSNQPQHF

V: TRBV6-6
length: 12
J: TRBJ2-4
D: -
CDR3: CASSYRVDIQYF

V: TRBV19
length: 13
J: TRBJ1-2
D: -
CDR3: CASSQFTGSGYTF

V: TRBV11-1
length: 16
J: TRBJ1-3
D: -
CDR3: CASSLGVGASGNTIYF

V: TRBV6-1
length: 13
J: TRBJ1-1
D: -
CDR3: CASKRGRNTEAFF

V: TRBV18
length: 11
J: TRBJ2-3
D: -
CDR3: CASSPTDTQYF

V: TRBV5-1
length: 16
J: TRBJ1-2
D: -
CDR3: CASSSRWGSGADGYTF

V: TRBV5-4
length: 14
J: TRBJ1-2
D: -
CDR3: CASSWTTVIYGYTF

V: TRBV7-7
length: 14
J: TRBJ2-3
D: -
CDR3: CASSSGGFTDTQYF

V: TRBV6-4
length: 13
J: TRBJ1-1
D: -
CDR3: CASRPPGGPEAFF

V: TRBV6-1
length: 16
J: TRBJ1-3
D: -
CDR3: CASSEVPGGGGNTIYF

V: TRBV28
length: 15
J: TRBJ1-1
D: TRBD1
CDR3: CASSLVMTGTAEAFF

V: TRBV9
length: 13
J: TRBJ1-2
D: TRBD1
CDR3: CASSVGTGYGYTF

V: TRBV19
length: 15
J: TRBJ1-5
D: TRBD1
CDR3: CASSPGQGWNQPQHF

V: TRBV7-9
length: 16
J: TRBJ1-2
D: -
CDR3: CASSPRGREVGYGYTF

V: TRBV28
length: 12
J: TRBJ2-5
D: -
CDR3: CASSLTRLEQYF

V: TRBV2
length: 17
J: TRBJ2-5
D: -
CDR3: CASSGTRRGRYQETQYF

V: TRBV5-4
length: 17
J: TRBJ1-4
D: TRBD1
CDR3: CASSLGTGAKGDEKLFF

V: TRBV7-8
length: 15
J: TRBJ1-1
D: -
CDR3: CASSLGVFPNTEAFF

V: TRBV28
length: 15
J: TRBJ1-5
D: -
CDR3: CASSSHRLSNQPQHF

V: TRBV5-8
length: 17
J: TRBJ2-3
D: TRBD2
CDR3: CASSRGLAGGRTDTQYF

V: TRBV7-2
length: 13
J: TRBJ2-5
D: -
CDR3: CASSPTDQETQYF

V: TRBV28
length: 11
J: TRBJ1-2
D: -
CDR3: CASSFSSGYTF

V: TRBV5-1
length: 15
J: TRBJ2-1
D: TRBD2
CDR3: CASSLELAAYNEQFF

V: TRBV18
length: 16
J: TRBJ1-1
D: -
CDR3: CASSPQQGPLNTEAFF

V: TRBV5-5
length: 16
J: TRBJ1-2
D: TRBD1
CDR3: CASSYMDRAVPYGYTF

V: TRBV21-1
length: 21
J: TRBJ1-5
D: -
CDR3: CASSKYYPRTGVRGLHQPQHF

V: TRBV30
length: 12
J: TRBJ2-1
D: -
CDR3: CAWSAGAGLQFF

V: TRBV19
length: 14
J: TRBJ2-3
D: TRBD1
CDR3: CATRTGAKVNTQYF

V: TRBV28
length: 16
J: TRBJ2-1
D: -
CDR3: CASSSPGGSSYNEQFF

V: TRBV5-1
length: 15
J: TRBJ1-3
D: -
CDR3: CASSLRGGTGNTIYF

V: TRBV4-3
length: 16
J: TRBJ2-4
D: TRBD2
CDR3: CASSQVSGGGGNIQYF

V: TRBV19
length: 15
J: TRBJ1-1
D: -
CDR3: CASSPQVAMNTEAFF

V: TRBV25-1
length: 14
J: TRBJ1-1
D: -
CDR3: CASSENGRSLGAFF

V: TRBV28
length: 14
J: TRBJ2-7
D: TRBD2
CDR3: CASSLYSGSYEQYF

V: TRBV5-1
length: 17
J: TRBJ2-3
D: TRBD1
CDR3: CASRQPRTGSSTDTQYF

V: TRBV20-1
length: 10
J: TRBJ2-1
D: -
CDR3: CSALNREQFF

V: TRBV27
length: 18
J: -
D: TRBD2
CDR3: CATSRGGGRATKANEQYF

V: TRBV5-1
length: 14
J: TRBJ2-5
D: TRBD1
CDR3: CASSLDRGGETQYF

V: TRBV2
length: 14
J: TRBJ1-5
D: -
CDR3: CASSGRGTNQPQHF

V: TRBV27
length: 18
J: TRBJ2-2
D: -
CDR3: CASSLRPASFANTGELFF

V: TRBV4-1
length: 18
J: TRBJ2-3
D: TRBD2
CDR3: CASSPGLLRGGGTDTQYF

V: TRBV28
length: 15
J: TRBJ1-2
D: -
CDR3: CASSPRTAGGYGYTF

V: TRBV30
length: 17
J: TRBJ1-2
D: TRBD1
CDR3: CAWSASGGFRPYYGYTF

V: TRBV30
length: 12
J: TRBJ1-2
D: -
CDR3: CTLARSYYGYTF